This TCR beta chain appears in the sequencing data of a study of T cell changes during pregnancy in multiple sclerosis. The assay was immunoSEQ multiplex PCR, and TCRdb's table has in-frame clones only and misses some. The sample has approximately 90,000 clones, over 80% seen once. V dropped 4 bases and J dropped 7; count of bases not matched to a gene: 16. Germline V gives CDR1 GTSNPN, CDR2 SVGIG (reference sequence). The CDR3 contains 17 residues. The V call is TRBV30, the J call TRBJ1-2; 12 bases fit TRBD1. This specimen consisted of peripheral blood, obtained after pregnancy. The clonotype originates from a female donor with multiple sclerosis, enrolled in a pregnancy study. The CDR3 DNA reads as TGTGCCTGGACCGCGATCCCGGGACAGGGGGCAAGGGGTGGCTACACCTTC. Protein product: CAWTAIPGQGARGGYTF.